This T cell receptor (beta chain) was sequenced in a study of T-cell memory formation after mild COVID-19. TCRdb re-called the 5' RACE reads through MiXCR, storing one row per CDR3 protein. The sample has approximately 300,000 distinct CDR3 sequences, less than 20% seen once. This clonotype came up a few times. Germline V CDR1 and CDR2: SGHRS, YFSETQ. The CDR3 totals 13 residues. V shed 2 bases and J shed 5 bases, with 8 bases lying between them. This TCR was recovered from a man aged 18 to 29 who had mild COVID-19 (a few samples of this study predate the infection). Cell type and time point are not known. The sequencing input was PBMCs or a T cell subset sorted from them (not recorded which). The V call is TRBV5-1, the J call TRBJ2-1; no clear D. The CDR3 loop is CASSFSTDNEQFF. CDR3 nucleotide sequence: TGCGCCAGCAGCTTTTCTACTGACAATGAGCAGTTCTTC.